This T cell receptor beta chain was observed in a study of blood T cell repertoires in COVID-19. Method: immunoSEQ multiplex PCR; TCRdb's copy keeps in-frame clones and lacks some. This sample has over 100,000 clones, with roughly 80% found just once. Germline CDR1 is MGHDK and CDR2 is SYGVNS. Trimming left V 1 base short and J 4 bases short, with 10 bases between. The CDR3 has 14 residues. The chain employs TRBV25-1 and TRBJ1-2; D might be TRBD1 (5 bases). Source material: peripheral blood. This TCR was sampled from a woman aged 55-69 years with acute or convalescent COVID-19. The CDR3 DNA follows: TGTGCCAGCAGTGAATCAGGGAAAGGCTATGGCTACACCTTC. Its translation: CASSESGKGYGYTF.